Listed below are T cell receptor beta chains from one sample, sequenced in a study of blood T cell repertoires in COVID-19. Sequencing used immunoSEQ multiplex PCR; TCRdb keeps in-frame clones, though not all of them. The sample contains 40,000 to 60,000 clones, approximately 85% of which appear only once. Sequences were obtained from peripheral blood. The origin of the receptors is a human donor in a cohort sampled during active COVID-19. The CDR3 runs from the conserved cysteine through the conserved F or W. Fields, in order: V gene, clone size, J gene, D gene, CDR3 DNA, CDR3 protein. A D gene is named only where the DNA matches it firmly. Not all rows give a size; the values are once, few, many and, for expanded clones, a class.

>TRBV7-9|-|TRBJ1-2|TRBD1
TGTGCCAGCAGCTTAGGGACAGGCTTCTATGGCTACACCTTC
CASSLGTGFYGYTF
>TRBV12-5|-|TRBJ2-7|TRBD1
TGTGCTAGTGGTTTGACAAAGGGACAGATGAGCTCCTACGAGCAGTACTTC
CASGLTKGQMSSYEQYF
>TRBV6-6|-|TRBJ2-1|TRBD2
TGTGCCAGCAGGGGGGGGGACAATGAGCAGTTCTTC
CASRGGDNEQFF
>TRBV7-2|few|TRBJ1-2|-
TGTGCCACCAACATGGGAGGGGGCTATGGCTACACCTTC
CATNMGGGYGYTF
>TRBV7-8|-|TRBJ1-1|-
TGTGCCAGCAGCTTAAGCGGCGGTGATCCGAGGGCTTTCTTT
CASSLSGGDPRAFF
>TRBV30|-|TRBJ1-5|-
TGTGCCTGGAGTGCAGGGATAAATCAGCCCCAGCATTTT
CAWSAGINQPQHF
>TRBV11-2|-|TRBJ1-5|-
TGTGCCAGCAGCCCGGACAACTCCAATCAGCCCCAGCATTTT
CASSPDNSNQPQHF
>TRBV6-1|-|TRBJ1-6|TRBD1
TGTGCCAGCAGTGGGGGGGGACAGGGTGGGCATAATTCACCCCTCCACTTT
CASSGGGQGGHNSPLHF
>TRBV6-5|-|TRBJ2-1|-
TGTGCCAGCAGCCCCGGAGGATCCTACAATGAGCAGTTCTTC
CASSPGGSYNEQFF
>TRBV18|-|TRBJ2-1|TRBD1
TGTGCCAGCTCACGGGACAGTTCTTCCTACAATGAGCAGTTCTTC
CASSRDSSSYNEQFF
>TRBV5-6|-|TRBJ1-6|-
TGTGCCAGCAGCTTGCTCTCAGGTTTTACACCCCTCCACTTT
CASSLLSGFTPLHF
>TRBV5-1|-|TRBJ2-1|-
TGCGCCAGCACTCTCGGGCGGGGCACGGGGCTCAATGAGCAGTTCTTC
CASTLGRGTGLNEQFF
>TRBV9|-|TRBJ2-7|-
TGTGCCAGCAGCGTAGGTACAACCCCCGACTACGAGCAGTACTTC
CASSVGTTPDYEQYF
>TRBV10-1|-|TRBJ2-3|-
TGCGCCAGCAGCCGGGACACTAGCACAGATACGCAGTATTTT
CASSRDTSTDTQYF
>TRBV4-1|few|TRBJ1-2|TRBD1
TGCGCCAGCAGCCAAGCGCCGGGACAGCCGATCTATGGCTACACCTTC
CASSQAPGQPIYGYTF
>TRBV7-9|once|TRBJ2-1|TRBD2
TGTGCCAGCAGCTTAGCCGGGACTAGCGGAATCGGGCAGTTCTTC
CASSLAGTSGIGQFF
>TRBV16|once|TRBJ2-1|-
TGTGCCAGCAGCCAATCATCCAGGGACAATACCATAGATGAGCAGTTCTTC
CASSQSSRDNTIDEQFF
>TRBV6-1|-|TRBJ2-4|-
TGTGCCAGCAGTGGCCACGGTGGAGTAAGGGCCAAAAACATTCAGTACTTC
CASSGHGGVRAKNIQYF
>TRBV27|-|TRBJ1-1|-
TGTGCCAGCCACTCCCGAGCGGGCACTGAAGCTTTCTTT
CASHSRAGTEAFF
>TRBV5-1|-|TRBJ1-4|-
TGCGCCAGCAGCTTCTCAGGGGCAACTAATGAAAAACTGTTTTTT
CASSFSGATNEKLFF
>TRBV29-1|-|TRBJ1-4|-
TGCAGCGCAAAAGGGGGAACTAATGAAAAACTGTTTTTT
CSAKGGTNEKLFF
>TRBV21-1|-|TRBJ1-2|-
TGTGCCAGCAGACAAGACAAACCTAACTATGGCTACACCTTC
CASRQDKPNYGYTF
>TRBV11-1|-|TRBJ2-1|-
TGTGCCAGCAGCTTAGCTCGCTACAATGAGCAGTTCTTC
CASSLARYNEQFF
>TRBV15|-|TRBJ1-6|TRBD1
TGTGCCACCAGACCCGACAGGGTAGATAATTCACCCCTCCACTTT
CATRPDRVDNSPLHF
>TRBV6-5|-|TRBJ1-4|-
TGTGCCAGCGCCCAGGGGCACGGGAACGATGAAAAACTGTTTTTT
CASAQGHGNDEKLFF
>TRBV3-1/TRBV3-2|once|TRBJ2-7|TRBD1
TGTGCCAGCAGCCTGGGGACAGGGGCCTACGAGCAGTACTTC
CASSLGTGAYEQYF
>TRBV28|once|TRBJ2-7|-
TGTGCCAGCAGTTTATTCAGGTTAATAGACGAGCAGTACTTC
CASSLFRLIDEQYF
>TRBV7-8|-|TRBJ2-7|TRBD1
TGTGCCAGCAGGGTCCGGGACAGGGTAGTCGGGGAGCAGTACTTC
CASRVRDRVVGEQYF
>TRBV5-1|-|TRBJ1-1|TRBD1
TGCGCCAGCAGAGGGTACAGGGGGCAGGGGGCTGAAGCTTTCTTT
CASRGYRGQGAEAFF
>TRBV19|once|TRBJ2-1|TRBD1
TGTGCCAGTAGTATTTCTACAGGGGTCCCCGCCAATGAGCAGTTCTTC
CASSISTGVPANEQFF
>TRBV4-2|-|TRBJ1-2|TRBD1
TGTGCCAGCAGCCAAGCGGGTGGGACAGGGCCCAATGGCTACACCTTC
CASSQAGGTGPNGYTF
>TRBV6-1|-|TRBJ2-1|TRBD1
TGTGCCAGCAGTGAAGGGACAGGGTTCCCCTACAATGAGCAGTTCTTC
CASSEGTGFPYNEQFF
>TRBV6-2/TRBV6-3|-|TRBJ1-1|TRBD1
TGTGCCAGCAGTGCACAGGGGCTGAACACTGAAGCTTTCTTT
CASSAQGLNTEAFF
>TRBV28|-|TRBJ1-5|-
TGTGCCAGCAGTTTGGGGGGGAAGCCCCAGCATTTT
CASSLGGKPQHF
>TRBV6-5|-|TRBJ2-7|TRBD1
TGTGCCAGCAACCCGACAGGGACCGCCCACGAGCAGTACTTC
CASNPTGTAHEQYF
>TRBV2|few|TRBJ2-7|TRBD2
TGTGCCAGCAGGACTAGCGGGATCTACGAGCAGTACTTC
CASRTSGIYEQYF
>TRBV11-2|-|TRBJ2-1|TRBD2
TGTGCCAGCAGCTTATTTCCAGCGGGAGGCTCCAATGAGCAGTTCTTC
CASSLFPAGGSNEQFF
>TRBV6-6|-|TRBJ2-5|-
TGTGCCAGCCGGGGGACGCAAGAGACCCAGTACTTC
CASRGTQETQYF
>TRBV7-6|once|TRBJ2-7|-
TGTGCCAGCAGCCCCGGGGTTTCCTACGAGCAGTACTTC
CASSPGVSYEQYF
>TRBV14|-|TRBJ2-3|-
TGTGCCAGCAGCGATCACTCCGGGACATCTTACACAGATACGCAGTATTTT
CASSDHSGTSYTDTQYF
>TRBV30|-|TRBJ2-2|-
TGTGCCTGGACCAGAGGGCCGAGCACCGGGGAGCTGTTTTTT
CAWTRGPSTGELFF
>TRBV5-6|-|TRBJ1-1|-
TGTGCCAGCAGCCAGAGATGGGGGCGCCTCTCCGACACTGAAGCTTTCTTT
CASSQRWGRLSDTEAFF
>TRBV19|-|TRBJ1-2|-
TGTGCCAGTACGGGATTCCATGGCTACACCTTC
CASTGFHGYTF
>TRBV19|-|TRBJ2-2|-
TGTGCCAGTATGGGAGGCAGGAACACCGGGGAGCTGTTTTTT
CASMGGRNTGELFF
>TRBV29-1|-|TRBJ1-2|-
TGCAGCGTTGAATGGCCCGACAGCTTTGGCTACACCTTC
CSVEWPDSFGYTF
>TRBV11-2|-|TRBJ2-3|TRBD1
TGTGCCAGCAGCTTAACAGGGGGCAAAACAGATACGCAGTATTTT
CASSLTGGKTDTQYF
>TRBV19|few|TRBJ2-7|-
TGTGCCAGTAGCTCACGCCCTGGGACAGAGCAGTACTTC
CASSSRPGTEQYF
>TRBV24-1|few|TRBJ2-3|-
TGTGCCACCAGTGATTCAGGGCAGCGAAAGGATACGCAGTATTTT
CATSDSGQRKDTQYF
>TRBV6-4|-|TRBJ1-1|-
TGTGCCAGCAGTGATCTGGCTTTCTTT
CASSDLAFF
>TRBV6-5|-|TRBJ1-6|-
TGTGCCAGCACCCAGGGCCGACCCCTCCACTTT
CASTQGRPLHF
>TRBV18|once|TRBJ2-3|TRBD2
TGTGCCAGCTCACCACCGCCGGGACTAGAATCAGATACGCAGTATTTT
CASSPPPGLESDTQYF